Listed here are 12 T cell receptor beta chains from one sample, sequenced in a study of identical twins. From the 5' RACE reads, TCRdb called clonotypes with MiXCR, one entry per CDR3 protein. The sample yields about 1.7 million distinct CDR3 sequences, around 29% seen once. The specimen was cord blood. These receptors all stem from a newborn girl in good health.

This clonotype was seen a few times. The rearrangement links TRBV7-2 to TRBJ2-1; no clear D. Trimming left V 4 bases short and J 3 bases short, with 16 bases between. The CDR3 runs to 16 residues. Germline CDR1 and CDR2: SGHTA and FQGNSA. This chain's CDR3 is CASSSYPSAYYNEQFF. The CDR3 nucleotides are TGTGCCAGCAGCTCCTACCCGAGCGCATACTACAATGAGCAGTTCTTC.

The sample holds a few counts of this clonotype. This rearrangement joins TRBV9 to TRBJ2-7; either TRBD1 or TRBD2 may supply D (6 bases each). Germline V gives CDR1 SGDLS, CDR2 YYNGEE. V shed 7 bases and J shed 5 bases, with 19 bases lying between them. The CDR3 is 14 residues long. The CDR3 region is CASLEGTFPHEQYF. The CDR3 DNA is TGTGCCAGCCTGGAGGGGACATTTCCCCACGAGCAGTACTTC.

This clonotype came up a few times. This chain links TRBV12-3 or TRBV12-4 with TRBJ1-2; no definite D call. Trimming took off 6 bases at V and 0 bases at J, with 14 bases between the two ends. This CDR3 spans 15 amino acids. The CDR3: CASRPPGIANYGYTF. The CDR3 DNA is TGTGCCAGCAGGCCTCCAGGAATAGCTAACTATGGCTACACCTTC.

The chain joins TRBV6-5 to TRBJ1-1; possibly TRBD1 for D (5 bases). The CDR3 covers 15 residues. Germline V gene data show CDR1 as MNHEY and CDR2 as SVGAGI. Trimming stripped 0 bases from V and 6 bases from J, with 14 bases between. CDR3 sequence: CASSYSPGVSAEAFF. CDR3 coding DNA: TGTGCCAGCAGTTACTCGCCGGGGGTTAGCGCTGAAGCTTTCTTT.

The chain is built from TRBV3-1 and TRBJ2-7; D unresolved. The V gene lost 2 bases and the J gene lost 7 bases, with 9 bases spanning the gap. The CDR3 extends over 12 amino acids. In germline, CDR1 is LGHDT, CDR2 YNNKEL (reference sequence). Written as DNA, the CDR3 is TGTGCCAGCAGCCAATTTTACAATGAGCAGTACTTC. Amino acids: CASSQFYNEQYF.

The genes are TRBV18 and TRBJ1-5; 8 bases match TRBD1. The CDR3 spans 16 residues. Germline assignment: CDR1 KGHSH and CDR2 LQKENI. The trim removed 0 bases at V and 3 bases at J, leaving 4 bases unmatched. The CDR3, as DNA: TGTGCCAGCTCACCACCAGGGACAGGTGTCAATCAGCCCCAGCATTTT. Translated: CASSPPGTGVNQPQHF. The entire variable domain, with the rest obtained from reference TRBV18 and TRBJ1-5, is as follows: NAGVMQNPRHLVRRRGQEARLRCSPMKGHSHVYWYRQLPEEGLKFMVYLQKENIIDESGMPKERFSAEFPKEGPSILRIQQVVRGDSAAYFCASSPPGTGVNQPQHFGDGTRLSIL.

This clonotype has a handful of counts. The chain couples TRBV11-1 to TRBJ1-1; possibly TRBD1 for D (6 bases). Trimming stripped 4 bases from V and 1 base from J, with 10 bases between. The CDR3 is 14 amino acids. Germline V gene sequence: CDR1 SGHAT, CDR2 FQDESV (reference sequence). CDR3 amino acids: CASSSHRANTEAFF. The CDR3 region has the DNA TGTGCCAGCAGCTCCCACAGGGCGAACACTGAAGCTTTCTTT.

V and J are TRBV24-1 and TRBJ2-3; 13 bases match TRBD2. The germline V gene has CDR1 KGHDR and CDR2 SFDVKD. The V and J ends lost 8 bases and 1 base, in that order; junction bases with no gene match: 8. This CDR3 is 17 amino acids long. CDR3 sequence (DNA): TGTGCCACCACCACTAGCGGGAGGGCCGCAGGCACAGATACGCAGTATTTT. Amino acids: CATTTSGRAAGTDTQYF.

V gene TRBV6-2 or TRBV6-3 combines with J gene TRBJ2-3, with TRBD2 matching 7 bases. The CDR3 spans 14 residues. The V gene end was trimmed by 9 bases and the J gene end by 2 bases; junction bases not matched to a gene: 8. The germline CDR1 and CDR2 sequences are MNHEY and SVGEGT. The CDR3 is CASWGRADTDTQYF. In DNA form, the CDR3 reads TGTGCCAGTTGGGGGAGGGCCGACACAGATACGCAGTATTTT.

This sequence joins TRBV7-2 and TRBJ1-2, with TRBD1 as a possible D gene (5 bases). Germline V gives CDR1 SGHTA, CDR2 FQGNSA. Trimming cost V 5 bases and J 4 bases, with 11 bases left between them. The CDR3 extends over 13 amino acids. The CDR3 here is CASSPIRAYGYTF. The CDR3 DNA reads TGTGCCAGCAGCCCAATCAGGGCCTATGGCTACACCTTC.

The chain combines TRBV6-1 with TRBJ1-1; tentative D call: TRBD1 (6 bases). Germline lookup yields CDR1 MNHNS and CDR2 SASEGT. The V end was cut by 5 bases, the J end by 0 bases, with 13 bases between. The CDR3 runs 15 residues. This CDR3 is CASSPSGTLNTEAFF. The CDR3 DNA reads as TGTGCCAGCAGTCCGTCCGGGACACTGAACACTGAAGCTTTCTTT.

The CDR3 DNA is TGTGCCAGCAGCGTAGCTAGTAGCGGGGGGGTGGTCTACAATGAGCAGTTCTTC. Translation gives CASSVASSGGVVYNEQFF. V is TRBV9 and J is TRBJ2-1, with 11 bases lining up with TRBD2. V lost 0 bases to trimming and J lost 3 bases; unmatched junction nucleotides: 8. Germline V CDR1 and CDR2: SGDLS, YYNGEE. CDR3 length equals 18 residues. The full variable domain, completed using reference TRBV9 and TRBJ2-1, is DSGVTQTPKHLITATGQRVTLRCSPRSGDLSVYWYQQSLDQGLQFLIQYYNGEERAKGNILERFSAQQFPDLHSELNLSSLELGDSALYFCASSVASSGGVVYNEQFFGPGTRLTVL.